This is a list of T cell receptor beta chains from one sample in a study of blood T cell repertoires in COVID-19. Measured with immunoSEQ multiplex PCR; TCRdb has only the in-frame clones, and not every one. The data show a few hundred thousand clones, roughly nine tenths seen once. Material for sequencing was PBMCs or T cells enriched from blood (not recorded which). These receptors were obtained from a woman between 55 and 75 years old who had recovered from COVID-19. Both conserved end residues are part of each CDR3.

v_gene	j_gene	CDR3aa
TRBV10-3	TRBJ1-1	CATGVVGPEAFF
TRBV5-4	TRBJ2-3	CASSSSGGNPSDTQYF
TRBV11-2	TRBJ1-6	CASSLESGGYSPLHF
TRBV19	TRBJ1-5	CASTGTGYNQPQHF
TRBV23-1	TRBJ2-2	CAGGPLGGNTGELFF
TRBV5-1	TRBJ1-1	CASSFGTGGTEAFF
TRBV28	TRBJ1-4	CASSRERGEKLFF
TRBV23-1	TRBJ2-7	CASTEGEGFDEQYF
TRBV7-2	TRBJ1-1	CASSSNFLNTEAFF
TRBV5-1	TRBJ2-2	CASSAGLALTGELFF
TRBV6-5	TRBJ2-5	CASTPGQGRGETQYF